This T cell receptor beta chain was sequenced for a study of cytomegalovirus exposure and HLA in healthy donors. The donors were members of the roughly 120-subject validation cohort (separate from the roughly 670-subject first cohort). As to this clone: Its antigen is currently unknown.

Using immunoSEQ multiplex PCR, the repertoire was profiled, and TCRdb retains in-frame clones only, with some absent. This table has 100,000 to 150,000 clones, around 94% appearing once. Findings and limits, study-wide: In vitro testing confirmed a few CMV-associated chains as specific for CMV antigens.

Sequencing was performed on PBMCs. The clonotype comes from a woman aged 18-29 years in good health and CMV-seronegative.

CDR3 residues: CASSEGDQPQHF. For the CDR3, the DNA is TGTGCCAGCAGTGAAGGAGATCAGCCCCAGCATTTT. The J gene is TRBJ1-5, the V gene TRBV2; D is unclear. The CDR3 has 12 amino acids. CDR1 and CDR2 from the germline V gene are SNHLY and FYNNEI. The germline V and J ends were trimmed by 1 base and 5 bases, with 3 bases remaining between them.